One T cell receptor beta chain is described in this entry. The antigen remains undetermined. This entry comes from a study of human T cells and chemical hapten exposure. Study conclusions and caveats: Given that the donors had alopecia, their immune response may differ from that seen in healthy people.

The time point here: pre-sensitization, week 0. Treatment indicated: therapeutic diphenylcyclopropenone sensitization with weekly scalp DPC. RNA extraction used unfractionated whole blood as the source of total RNA. TCRdb re-derived calls from the RACE reads in MiXCR, one entry per CDR3 protein. The sample consists of 95,000 to 150,000 distinct CDR3 sequences, 13% of them appearing once. This sequence originates from a woman aged 18-35 years with alopecia areata. Some clones in this sample may be carry-over from other donors' samples. Material: whole blood, obtained in connection with sensitization to the hapten diphenylcyclopropenone (DPC).

CDR3 sequence: CASWRGGLYNEQFF. The CDR3 coding sequence is TGTGCCAGCTGGCGGGGGGGCCTCTACAATGAGCAGTTCTTC. This chain joins TRBV6-5 and TRBJ2-1; TRBD2 agrees at 9 bases. Germline V gene lookup returns CDR1 MNHEY and CDR2 SVGAGI. The CDR3 has 14 residues. The J segment lost 3 bases and the V segment lost 8 bases, leaving 5 bases of the junction unmatched.